The rows below give T cell receptor beta chains drawn from one sample of a study of breast tumors, draining lymph nodes, adjacent tissues. TCRdb used MiXCR to reprocess the multiplex PCR reads, holding one entry per CDR3 protein. The table has some 15,000 distinct CDR3 sequences, about three quarters seen once. Specimen: tumor-adjacent breast tissue. The origin of the receptors is a female donor with breast cancer. Some clones in this sample may be carry-over from other donors' samples. The CDR3 runs from the conserved cysteine through the conserved F or W. D genes are given only for firm matches. Rows give clone size only sometimes, using once, few, many, or a class for an expanded clone.

CSASSLGATNEKLFF TGCAGTGCTAGCTCCCTCGGGGCAACTAATGAAAAGCTGTTTTTT 15 TRBJ1-4 TRBV20-1 . .
CASSRAGTDTQYF TGTGCCAGCAGTAGGGCGGGCACAGATACGCAGTATTTT 13 TRBJ2-3 TRBV9 . .
CAARGLDNSPLHF TGTGCCGCGAGGGGACTAGATAATTCACCCCTCCACTTT 13 TRBJ1-6 TRBV27 . medium-sized
CASRTAGVPGGEQFF TGCGCCAGCAGAACGGCGGGAGTTCCCGGAGGTGAGCAGTTCTTC 15 TRBJ2-1 TRBV4-1 TRBD2 many
CASSSEDRAPYEQYF TGTGCCAGCAGCTCCGAGGACAGGGCCCCCTACGAGCAGTACTTC 15 TRBJ2-7 TRBV7-8 TRBD1 .
CASSLAGGPETQYF TGCGCCAGCAGCTTAGCGGGAGGGCCCGAGACCCAGTACTTC 14 TRBJ2-5 TRBV5-1 TRBD2 .
CSVGLAGDTGELFF TGCAGCGTCGGACTAGCGGGAGACACCGGGGAGCTGTTTTTT 14 TRBJ2-2 TRBV29-1 TRBD2 .
CASRDWGQGYNEQFF TGTGCCAGTCGTGACTGGGGACAGGGCTACAATGAGCAGTTCTTC 15 TRBJ2-1 TRBV7-9 TRBD1 .
CASSQAGTSFQYF TGTGCCAGCAGCCAGGCCGGGACTTCCTTTCAGTACTTC 13 TRBJ2-7 TRBV14 . .
CASRDSSYEQYF TGTGCCAGCAGGGACAGCTCCTACGAGCAGTACTTC 12 TRBJ2-7 TRBV2 . medium-sized
CASSPGLSRETQYF TGCGCCAGCAGCCCGGGACTGTCCCGAGAGACCCAGTACTTC 14 TRBJ2-5 TRBV4-1 . many
CASSGEGSDTGELFF TGCGCCAGCAGCGGGGAAGGATCAGACACCGGGGAGCTGTTTTTT 15 TRBJ2-2 TRBV5-1 . .
CASRSGTGVLAGQYNEQFF TGTGCCAGCAGATCCGGGACAGGGGTACTAGCGGGCCAATACAATGAGCAGTTCTTC 19 TRBJ2-1 TRBV12-3/TRBV12-4 . medium-sized
CASVQDSNQPQHF TGTGCCAGCGTACAAGATAGCAATCAGCCCCAGCATTTT 13 TRBJ1-5 TRBV6-1 . .
CASSLSSPAEQYF TGTGCCAGCAGCTTATCTAGTCCTGCCGAGCAGTACTTC 13 TRBJ2-7 TRBV7-8 . .
CASSLTGTSGNTIYF TGTGCCAGCAGTTTAACAGGGACCTCTGGAAACACCATATATTTT 15 TRBJ1-3 TRBV27 . many
CSARGAGSGNEQYF TGCAGTGCTAGAGGAGCGGGCAGTGGGAACGAGCAGTACTTC 14 TRBJ2-7 TRBV20-1 . .
CAIQTSFEGGELFF TGTGCCATCCAGACTAGTTTTGAAGGCGGGGAGCTGTTTTTT 14 TRBJ2-2 TRBV10-3 . .
CAWSWSPTGVDGYTF TGTGCCTGGAGTTGGTCCCCTACAGGGGTCGATGGCTACACCTTC 15 TRBJ1-2 TRBV30 TRBD1 many
CASSEGWEGPHEQYF TGTGCCAGCAGCGAGGGGTGGGAGGGCCCGCACGAGCAGTACTTC 15 TRBJ2-7 TRBV7-8 TRBD2 .
CASGGSSGYYEQYF TGTGCCAGCGGCGGGTCTAGCGGATACTACGAGCAGTACTTC 14 TRBJ2-7 TRBV7-2 TRBD2 .
CASSYPASGRASGTDTQYF TGTGCCAGCAGTTACCCAGCTAGCGGGAGGGCCTCCGGTACAGATACGCAGTATTTT 19 TRBJ2-3 TRBV6-6 TRBD2 .
CASSISRVSTDTQYF TGTGCCAGTAGTATCTCCAGGGTGAGCACAGATACGCAGTATTTT 15 TRBJ2-3 TRBV19 . few
CASSLKTDTQYF TGCGCCAGCAGCTTGAAGACAGATACGCAGTATTTT 12 TRBJ2-3 TRBV5-1 . medium-sized
CASSESSGANVLTF TGTGCTAGTTCCGAGTCCTCTGGGGCCAACGTCCTGACTTTC 14 TRBJ2-6 TRBV12-3/TRBV12-4 . .
CSAQAGGNQPQHF TGCAGTGCCCAGGCGGGCGGTAATCAGCCCCAGCATTTT 13 TRBJ1-5 TRBV20-1 . .
CASTGQGGQETQYF TGTGCCAGCACCGGACAGGGGGGGCAAGAGACCCAGTACTTC 14 TRBJ2-5 TRBV2 TRBD1 .
CATGTAYNSPLHF TGTGCCACCGGGACAGCCTATAATTCACCCCTCCACTTT 13 TRBJ1-6 TRBV15 TRBD1 .
CASSQDPYDTDTQYF TGTGCCAGCAGCCAAGATCCGTACGACACAGATACGCAGTATTTT 15 TRBJ2-3 TRBV4-2 . .
CSASPGDSSYQETQYF TGCAGTGCCTCCCCGGGGGACTCCTCGTACCAAGAGACCCAGTACTTC 16 TRBJ2-5 TRBV20-1 . once
CASGYEQYF TGTGCCAGCGGGTACGAGCAGTACTTC 9 TRBJ2-7 TRBV6-2/TRBV6-3 . many
CAWSVRGGSGQPQHF TGTGCCTGGAGTGTACGGGGAGGTTCGGGGCAGCCCCAGCATTTT 15 TRBJ1-5 TRBV30 . .
CSARDRRVETQYF TGCAGTGCTAGAGATCGCAGGGTAGAGACCCAGTACTTC 13 TRBJ2-5 TRBV20-1 . few
CASATEYRVGTQYF TGTGCCAGCGCCACAGAGTATAGAGTAGGGACCCAGTACTTC 14 TRBJ2-5 TRBV6-5 . many
CSVGGSYGYTF TGCAGCGTCGGGGGAAGTTATGGCTACACCTTC 11 TRBJ1-2 TRBV29-1 . .
CASTFQGIFDYTF TGTGCCAGTACCTTTCAGGGCATTTTCGACTACACCTTC 13 TRBJ1-2 TRBV19 . medium-sized
CSVELDRQETQYF TGCAGCGTTGAGCTAGATCGACAAGAGACCCAGTACTTC 13 TRBJ2-5 TRBV29-1 . large
CASSLARDNEQFF TGTGCCAGCAGCTTAGCGCGGGACAATGAGCAGTTCTTC 13 TRBJ2-1 TRBV7-2 . medium-sized
CASSPGLAGGCVFETQYF TGTGCCAGCAGCCCCGGACTAGCGGGAGGTTGCGTCTTCGAGACCCAGTACTTC 18 TRBJ2-5 TRBV7-3 TRBD2 .
CASSYTRLGAQYF TGTGCCAGTAGTTATACTAGACTCGGGGCCCAGTACTTC 13 TRBJ2-5 TRBV19 . .
CASSLNHSPSGANVLTF TGTGCCAGCAGTTTGAACCATAGCCCCTCTGGGGCCAACGTCCTGACTTTC 17 TRBJ2-6 TRBV12-3/TRBV12-4 . .
CASSLVWTANTDTQYF TGTGCCAGCAGCTTGGTTTGGACAGCTAACACAGATACGCAGTATTTT 16 TRBJ2-3 TRBV5-5 . .
CASSMGTATNEKLFF TGTGCCAGTAGTATGGGCACCGCAACTAATGAAAAACTGTTTTTT 15 TRBJ1-4 TRBV19 . medium-sized
CASSTGHGYTF TGTGCCAGCAGCACAGGACACGGCTACACCTTC 11 TRBJ1-2 TRBV7-9 . .
CASSPWTGGNEQFF TGTGCCAGCAGCCCTTGGACAGGGGGGAATGAGCAGTTCTTC 14 TRBJ2-1 TRBV7-2 TRBD1 .
CASCALPKTSGRVYEQFF TGTGCCAGCTGCGCTCTTCCCAAGACTAGCGGGAGGGTATATGAGCAGTTCTTC 18 TRBJ2-1 TRBV13 TRBD2 .